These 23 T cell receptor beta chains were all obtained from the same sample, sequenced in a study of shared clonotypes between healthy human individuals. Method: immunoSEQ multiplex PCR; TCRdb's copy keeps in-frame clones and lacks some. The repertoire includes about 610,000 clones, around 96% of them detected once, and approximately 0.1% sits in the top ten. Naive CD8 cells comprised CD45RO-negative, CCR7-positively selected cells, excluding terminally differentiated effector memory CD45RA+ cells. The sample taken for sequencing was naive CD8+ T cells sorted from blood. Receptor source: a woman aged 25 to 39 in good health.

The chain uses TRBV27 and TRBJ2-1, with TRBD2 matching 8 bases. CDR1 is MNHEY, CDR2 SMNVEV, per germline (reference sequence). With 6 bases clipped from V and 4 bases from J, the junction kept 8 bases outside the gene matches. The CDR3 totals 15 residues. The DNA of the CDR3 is TGTGCCAGCAGAGGCGGGACTAGTCAATACAATGAGCAGTTCTTC. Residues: CASRGGTSQYNEQFF.

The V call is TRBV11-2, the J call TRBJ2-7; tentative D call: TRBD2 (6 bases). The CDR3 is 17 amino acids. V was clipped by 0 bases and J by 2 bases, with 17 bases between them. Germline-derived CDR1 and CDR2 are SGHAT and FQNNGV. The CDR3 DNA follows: TGTGCCAGCAGCTTAGACCTCGGGGAGGAGGGTACCTACGAGCAGTACTTC. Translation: CASSLDLGEEGTYEQYF.

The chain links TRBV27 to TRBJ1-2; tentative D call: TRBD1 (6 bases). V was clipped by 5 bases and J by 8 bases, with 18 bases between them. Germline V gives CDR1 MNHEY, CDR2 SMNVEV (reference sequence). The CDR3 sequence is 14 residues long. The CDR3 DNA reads TGTGCCAGCAGTCCGCTTGGGGGCGGGATCGGCTACACCTTC. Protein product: CASSPLGGGIGYTF.

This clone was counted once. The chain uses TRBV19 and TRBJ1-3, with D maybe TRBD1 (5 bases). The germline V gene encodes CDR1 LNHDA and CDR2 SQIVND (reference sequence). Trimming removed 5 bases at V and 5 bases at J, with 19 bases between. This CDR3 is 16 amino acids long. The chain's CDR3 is CASSPRAQGWRNTIYF. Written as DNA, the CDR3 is TGTGCCAGTAGTCCCCGGGCCCAGGGCTGGCGAAACACCATATATTTT. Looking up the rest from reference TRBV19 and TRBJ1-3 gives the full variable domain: DGGITQSPKYLFRKEGQNVTLSCEQNLNHDAMYWYRQDPGQGLRLIYYSQIVNDFQKGDIAEGYSVSREKKESFPLTVTSAQKNPTAFYLCASSPRAQGWRNTIYFGEGSWLTVV.

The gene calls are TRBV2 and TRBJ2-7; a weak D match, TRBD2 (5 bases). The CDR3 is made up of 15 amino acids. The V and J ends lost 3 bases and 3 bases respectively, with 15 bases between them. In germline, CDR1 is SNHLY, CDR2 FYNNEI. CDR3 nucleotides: TGTGCCAGCAGTGATTTGGCGGGTAGTATCTACGAGCAGTACTTC. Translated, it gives CASSDLAGSIYEQYF.

The CDR3 sequence: CAISDPLGLNQETQYF. For the CDR3, the DNA is TGTGCCATCAGTGACCCCCTGGGCCTAAACCAAGAGACCCAGTACTTC. The genes are TRBV10-3 and TRBJ2-5, with D unclear. Germline CDR1 is ENHRY and CDR2 is SYGVKD. V was cut by 3 bases and J by 0 bases, with 14 bases left in between. The CDR3 totals 16 residues.

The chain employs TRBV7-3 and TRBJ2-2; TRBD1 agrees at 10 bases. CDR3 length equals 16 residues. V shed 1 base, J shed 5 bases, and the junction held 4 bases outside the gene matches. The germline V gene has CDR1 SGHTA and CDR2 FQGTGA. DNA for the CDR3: TGTGCCAGCAGCTTAAAGGGACAGGGGATGACCGGGGAGCTGTTTTTT. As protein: CASSLKGQGMTGELFF.

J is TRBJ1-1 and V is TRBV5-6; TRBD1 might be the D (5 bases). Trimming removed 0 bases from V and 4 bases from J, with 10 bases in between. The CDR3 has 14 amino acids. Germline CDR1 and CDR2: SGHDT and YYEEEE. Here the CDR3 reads CASSLDQGGTEAFF. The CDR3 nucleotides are TGTGCCAGCAGCTTGGACCAGGGAGGCACTGAAGCTTTCTTT.

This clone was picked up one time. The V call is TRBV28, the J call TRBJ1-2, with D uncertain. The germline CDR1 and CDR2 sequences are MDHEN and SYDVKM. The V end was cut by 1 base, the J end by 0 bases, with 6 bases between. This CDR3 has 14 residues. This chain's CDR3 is CASSLLHSNYGYTF. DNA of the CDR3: TGTGCCAGCAGTTTATTACACTCTAACTATGGCTACACCTTC.

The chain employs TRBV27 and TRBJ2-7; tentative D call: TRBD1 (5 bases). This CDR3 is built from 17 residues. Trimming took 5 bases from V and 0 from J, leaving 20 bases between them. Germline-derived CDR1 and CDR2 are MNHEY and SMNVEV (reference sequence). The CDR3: CASSANSLDTYSYEQYF. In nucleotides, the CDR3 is TGTGCCAGCAGTGCTAATTCCCTGGACACTTACTCCTACGAGCAGTACTTC.

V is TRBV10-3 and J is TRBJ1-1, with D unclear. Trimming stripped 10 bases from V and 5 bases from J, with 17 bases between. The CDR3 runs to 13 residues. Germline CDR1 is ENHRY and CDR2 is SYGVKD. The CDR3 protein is CATQVGVETEAFF. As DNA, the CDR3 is TGTGCCACGCAAGTTGGGGTAGAAACTGAAGCTTTCTTT.

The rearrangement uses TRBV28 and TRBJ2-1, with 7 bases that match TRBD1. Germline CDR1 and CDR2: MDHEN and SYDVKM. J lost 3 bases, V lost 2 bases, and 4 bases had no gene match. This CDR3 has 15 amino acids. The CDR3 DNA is TGTGCCAGCAGTTTAACCGGGACAGTCTACAATGAGCAGTTCTTC. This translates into CASSLTGTVYNEQFF.

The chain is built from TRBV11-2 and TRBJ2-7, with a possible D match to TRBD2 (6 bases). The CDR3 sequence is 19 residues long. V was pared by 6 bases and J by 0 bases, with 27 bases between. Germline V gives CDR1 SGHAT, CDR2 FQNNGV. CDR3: CASSLSGVAIQLSSYEQYF. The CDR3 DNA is TGTGCCAGCAGTTTGTCGGGAGTTGCCATACAATTAAGCTCCTACGAGCAGTACTTC.

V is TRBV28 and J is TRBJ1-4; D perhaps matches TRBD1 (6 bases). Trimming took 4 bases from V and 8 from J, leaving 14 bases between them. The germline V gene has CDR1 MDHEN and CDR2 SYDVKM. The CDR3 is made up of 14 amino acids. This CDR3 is CASSSPGGLEKLFF. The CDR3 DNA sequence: TGTGCCAGCAGTTCCCCTGGGGGGCTCGAAAAACTGTTTTTT.

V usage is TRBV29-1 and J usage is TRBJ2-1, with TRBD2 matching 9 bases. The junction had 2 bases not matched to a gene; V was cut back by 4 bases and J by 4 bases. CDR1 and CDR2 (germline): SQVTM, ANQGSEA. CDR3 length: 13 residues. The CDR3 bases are TGCAGCGTTGGAACTAGCGGGTACAATGAGCAGTTCTTC. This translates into CSVGTSGYNEQFF.

The chain's CDR3 is CASSFPWTGGTNEQFF. The CDR3 coding sequence is TGTGCCAGCAGCTTCCCTTGGACAGGGGGCACGAATGAGCAGTTCTTC. The rearrangement links TRBV5-4 to TRBJ2-1; TRBD1 matches at 11 bases. The V and J ends lost 2 bases and 7 bases, in that order; junction bases with no gene match: 8. CDR3 length equals 16 residues. Germline loops: CDR1 SGHNT, CDR2 YYREEE (reference sequence).

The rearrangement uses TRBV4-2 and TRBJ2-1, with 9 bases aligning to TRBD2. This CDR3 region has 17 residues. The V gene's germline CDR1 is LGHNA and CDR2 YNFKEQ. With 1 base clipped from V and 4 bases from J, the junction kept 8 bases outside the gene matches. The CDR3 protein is CASSQAQGLAEYNEQFF. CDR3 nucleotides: TGTGCCAGCAGCCAAGCCCAGGGACTAGCAGAGTACAATGAGCAGTTCTTC.

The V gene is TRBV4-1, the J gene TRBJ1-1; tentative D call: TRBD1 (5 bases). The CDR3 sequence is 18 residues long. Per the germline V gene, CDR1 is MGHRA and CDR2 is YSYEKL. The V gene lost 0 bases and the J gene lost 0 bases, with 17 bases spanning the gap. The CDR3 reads CASSQDQFYGGVNTEAFF. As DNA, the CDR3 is TGCGCCAGCAGCCAAGATCAATTTTATGGGGGGGTGAACACTGAAGCTTTCTTT.

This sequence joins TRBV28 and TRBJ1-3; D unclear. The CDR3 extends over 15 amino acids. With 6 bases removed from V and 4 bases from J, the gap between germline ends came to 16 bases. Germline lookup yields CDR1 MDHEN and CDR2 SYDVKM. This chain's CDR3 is CASRTPWVSGNTIYF. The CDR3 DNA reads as TGTGCCAGCAGAACCCCGTGGGTATCAGGAAACACCATATATTTT.

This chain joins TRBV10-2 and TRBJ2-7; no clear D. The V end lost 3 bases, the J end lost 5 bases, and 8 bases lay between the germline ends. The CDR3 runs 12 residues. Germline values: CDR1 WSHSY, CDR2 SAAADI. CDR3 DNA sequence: TGCGCCAGCAGTGACTTTGGGGACGAGCAGTACTTC. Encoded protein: CASSDFGDEQYF.

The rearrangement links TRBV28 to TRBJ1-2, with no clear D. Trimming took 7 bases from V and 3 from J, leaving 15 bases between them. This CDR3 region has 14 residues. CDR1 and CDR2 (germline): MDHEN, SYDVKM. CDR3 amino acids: CASKRAPGDYGYTF. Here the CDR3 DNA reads TGTGCCAGCAAGAGAGCCCCTGGGGACTATGGCTACACCTTC.

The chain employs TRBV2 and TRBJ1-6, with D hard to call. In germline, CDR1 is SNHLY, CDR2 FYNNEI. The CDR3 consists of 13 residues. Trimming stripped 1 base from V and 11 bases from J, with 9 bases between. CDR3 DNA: TGTGCCAGCAGTGAAGTTCATGAAACACCCCTCCACTTT. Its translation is CASSEVHETPLHF.

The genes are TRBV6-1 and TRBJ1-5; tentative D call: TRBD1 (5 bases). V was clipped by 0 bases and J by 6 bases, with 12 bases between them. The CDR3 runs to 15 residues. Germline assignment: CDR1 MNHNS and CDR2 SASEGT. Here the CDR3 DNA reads TGTGCCAGCAGTGAAGCGGCAGGGCTTGGTCAGCCCCAGCATTTT. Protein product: CASSEAAGLGQPQHF.